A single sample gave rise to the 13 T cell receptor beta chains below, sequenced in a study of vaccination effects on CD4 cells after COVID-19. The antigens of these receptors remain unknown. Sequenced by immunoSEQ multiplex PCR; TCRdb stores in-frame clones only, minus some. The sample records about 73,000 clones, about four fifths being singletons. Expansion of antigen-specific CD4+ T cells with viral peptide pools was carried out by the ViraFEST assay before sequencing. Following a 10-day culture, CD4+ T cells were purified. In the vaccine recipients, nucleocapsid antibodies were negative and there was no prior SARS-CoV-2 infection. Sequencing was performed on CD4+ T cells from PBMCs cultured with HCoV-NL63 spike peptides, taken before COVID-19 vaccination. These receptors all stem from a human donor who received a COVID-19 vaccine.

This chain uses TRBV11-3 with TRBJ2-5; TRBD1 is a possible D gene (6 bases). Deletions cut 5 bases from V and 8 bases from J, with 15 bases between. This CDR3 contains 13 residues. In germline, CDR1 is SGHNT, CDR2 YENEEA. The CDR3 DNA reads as TGTGCCAGCAGCGGGACATTTCGGGGAACCCAGTACTTC. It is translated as CASSGTFRGTQYF.

CDR3 nucleotide sequence: TGCGCCAGCAGCCAAGAATCACGGGGGAAACCTGAAGCTTTCTTT. This sequence encodes CASSQESRGKPEAFF. The chain is built from TRBV4-3 and TRBJ1-1; D perhaps matches TRBD1 (5 bases). The V gene's germline CDR1 is LGHNA and CDR2 YSLEER. The V gene lost 0 bases and the J gene lost 6 bases, with 14 bases spanning the gap. The CDR3 covers 15 residues.

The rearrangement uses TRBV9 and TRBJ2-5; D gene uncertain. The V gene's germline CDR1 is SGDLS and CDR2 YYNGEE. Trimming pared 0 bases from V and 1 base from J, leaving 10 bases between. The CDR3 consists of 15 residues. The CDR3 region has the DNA TGTGCCAGCAGCGTAGCTCCCAGGACCCAAGAGACCCAGTACTTC. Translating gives CASSVAPRTQETQYF.

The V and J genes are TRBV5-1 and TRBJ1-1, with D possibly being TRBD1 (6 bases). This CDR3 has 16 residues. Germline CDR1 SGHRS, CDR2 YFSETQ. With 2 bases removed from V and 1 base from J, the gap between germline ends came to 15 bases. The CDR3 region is CASSFRPGHPNTEAFF. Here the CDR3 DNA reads TGCGCCAGCAGCTTCCGTCCGGGACATCCGAACACTGAAGCTTTCTTT.

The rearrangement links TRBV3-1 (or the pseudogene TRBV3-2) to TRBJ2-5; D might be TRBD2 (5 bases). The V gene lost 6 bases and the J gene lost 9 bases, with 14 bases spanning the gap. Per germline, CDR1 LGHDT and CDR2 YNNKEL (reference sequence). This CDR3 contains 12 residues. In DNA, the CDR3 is TGTGCCAGCAGGCAGGTCACCGGGGCCCAGTACTTC. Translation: CASRQVTGAQYF.

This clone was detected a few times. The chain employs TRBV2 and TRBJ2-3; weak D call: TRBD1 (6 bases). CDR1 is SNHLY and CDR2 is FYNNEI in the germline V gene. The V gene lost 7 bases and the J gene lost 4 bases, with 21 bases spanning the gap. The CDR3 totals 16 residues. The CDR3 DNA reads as TGTGCCAGCACCTCCGGGCAGGGGCGGGCTTCAGATACGCAGTATTTT. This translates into CASTSGQGRASDTQYF.

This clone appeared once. The chain's CDR3 is CASSRLPGGVVLSYNEQFF. In DNA, the CDR3 is TGCGCCAGCAGCCGCCTCCCCGGGGGGGTGGTGTTATCCTACAATGAGCAGTTCTTC. This chain joins TRBV4-1 and TRBJ2-1; 8 positions match TRBD2. The CDR3 length is 19 residues. V lost 4 bases to trimming and J lost 1 base; unmatched junction nucleotides: 15. Germline CDR1 is MGHRA and CDR2 is YSYEKL.

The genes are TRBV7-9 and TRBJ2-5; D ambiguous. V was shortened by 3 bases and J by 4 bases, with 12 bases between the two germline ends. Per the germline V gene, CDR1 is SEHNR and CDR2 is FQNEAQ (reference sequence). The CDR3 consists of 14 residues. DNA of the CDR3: TGTGCCAGCAGCTTGGGCGTGGCAGGAGAGACCCAGTACTTC. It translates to CASSLGVAGETQYF. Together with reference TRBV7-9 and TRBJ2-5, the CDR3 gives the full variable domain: DTGVSQNPRHKITKRGQNVTFRCDPISEHNRLYWYRQTLGQGPEFLTYFQNEAQLEKSRLLSDRFSAERPKGSFSTLEIQRTEQGDSAMYLCASSLGVAGETQYFGPGTRLLVL.

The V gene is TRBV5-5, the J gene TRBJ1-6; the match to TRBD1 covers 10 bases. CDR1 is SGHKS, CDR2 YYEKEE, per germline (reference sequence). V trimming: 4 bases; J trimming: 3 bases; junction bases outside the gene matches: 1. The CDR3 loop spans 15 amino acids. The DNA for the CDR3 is TGTGCCAGCAGCGGGGACAGGGGCTATAATTCACCCCTCCACTTT. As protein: CASSGDRGYNSPLHF.

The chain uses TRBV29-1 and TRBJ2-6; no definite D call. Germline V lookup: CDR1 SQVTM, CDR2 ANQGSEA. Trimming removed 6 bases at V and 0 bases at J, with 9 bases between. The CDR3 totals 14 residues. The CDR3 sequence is CSVDISSGANVLTF. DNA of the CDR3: TGCAGCGTGGATATCAGCTCTGGGGCCAACGTCCTGACTTTC.

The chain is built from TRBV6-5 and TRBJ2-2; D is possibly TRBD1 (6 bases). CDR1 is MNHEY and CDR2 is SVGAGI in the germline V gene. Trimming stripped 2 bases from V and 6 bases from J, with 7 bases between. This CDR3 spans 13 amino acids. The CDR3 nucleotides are TGTGCCAGCAGTTACGAGGGGGCCGGGGAGCTGTTTTTT. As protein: CASSYEGAGELFF.

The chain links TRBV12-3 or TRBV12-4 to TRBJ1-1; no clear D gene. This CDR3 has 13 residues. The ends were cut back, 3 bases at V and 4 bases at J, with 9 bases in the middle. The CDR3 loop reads CASSFFSPTEAFF. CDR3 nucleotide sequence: TGTGCCAGCAGTTTCTTTTCCCCCACTGAAGCTTTCTTT.

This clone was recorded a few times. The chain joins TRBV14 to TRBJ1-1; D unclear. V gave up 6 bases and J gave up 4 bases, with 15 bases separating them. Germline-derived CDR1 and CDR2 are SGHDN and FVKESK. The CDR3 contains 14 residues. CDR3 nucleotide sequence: TGTGCCAGCAGGCTAGGAGGGCGAGGCACTGAAGCTTTCTTT. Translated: CASRLGGRGTEAFF.